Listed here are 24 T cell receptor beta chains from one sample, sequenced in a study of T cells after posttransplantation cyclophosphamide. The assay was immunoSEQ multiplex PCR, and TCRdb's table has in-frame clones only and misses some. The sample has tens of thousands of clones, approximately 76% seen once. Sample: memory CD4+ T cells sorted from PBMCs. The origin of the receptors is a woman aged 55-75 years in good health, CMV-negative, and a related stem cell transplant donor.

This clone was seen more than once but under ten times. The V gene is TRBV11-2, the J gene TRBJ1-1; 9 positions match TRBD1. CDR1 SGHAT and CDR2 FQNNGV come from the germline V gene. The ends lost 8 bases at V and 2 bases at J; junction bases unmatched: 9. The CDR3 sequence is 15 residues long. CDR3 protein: CASLEGTGPNTEAFF. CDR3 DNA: TGTGCCAGCTTAGAGGGGACAGGGCCTAACACTGAAGCTTTCTTT. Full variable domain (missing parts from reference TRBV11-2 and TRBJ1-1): EAGVAQSPRYKIIEKRQSVAFWCNPISGHATLYWYQQILGQGPKLLIQFQNNGVVDDSQLPKDRFSAERLKGVDSTLKIQPAKLEDSAVYLCASLEGTGPNTEAFFGQGTRLTVV.

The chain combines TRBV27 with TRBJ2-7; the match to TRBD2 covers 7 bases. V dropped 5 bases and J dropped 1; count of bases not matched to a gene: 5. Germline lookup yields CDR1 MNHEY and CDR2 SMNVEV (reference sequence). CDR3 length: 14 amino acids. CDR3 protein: CASSGGDGSYEQYF. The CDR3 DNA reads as TGTGCCAGCAGTGGGGGGGACGGATCCTACGAGCAGTACTTC.

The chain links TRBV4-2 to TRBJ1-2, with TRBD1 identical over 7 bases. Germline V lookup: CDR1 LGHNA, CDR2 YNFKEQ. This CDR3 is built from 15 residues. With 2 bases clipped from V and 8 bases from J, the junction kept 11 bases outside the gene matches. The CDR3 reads CASSQQGVGGGGYTF. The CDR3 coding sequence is TGTGCCAGCAGCCAACAGGGGGTGGGGGGTGGCGGCTACACCTTC.

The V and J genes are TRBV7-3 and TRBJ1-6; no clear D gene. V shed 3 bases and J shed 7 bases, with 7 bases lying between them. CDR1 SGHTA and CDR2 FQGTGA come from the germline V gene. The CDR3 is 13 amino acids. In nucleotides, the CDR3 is TGTGCCAGCAGCTTCATAGAAAATTCACCCCTCCACTTT. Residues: CASSFIENSPLHF.

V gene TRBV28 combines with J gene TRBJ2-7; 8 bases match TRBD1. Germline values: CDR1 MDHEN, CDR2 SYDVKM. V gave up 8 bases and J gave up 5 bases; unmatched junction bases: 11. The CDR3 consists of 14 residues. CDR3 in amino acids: CASGSPTGVNEQYF. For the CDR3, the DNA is TGTGCCAGCGGTTCGCCGACAGGGGTGAACGAGCAGTACTTC.

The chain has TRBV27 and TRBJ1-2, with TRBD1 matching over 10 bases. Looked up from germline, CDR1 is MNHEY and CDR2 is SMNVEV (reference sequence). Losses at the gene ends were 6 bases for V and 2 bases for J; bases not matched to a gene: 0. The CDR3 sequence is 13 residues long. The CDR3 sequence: CASRGQGNYGYTF. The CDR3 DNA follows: TGTGCCAGCAGGGGACAGGGGAACTATGGCTACACCTTC.

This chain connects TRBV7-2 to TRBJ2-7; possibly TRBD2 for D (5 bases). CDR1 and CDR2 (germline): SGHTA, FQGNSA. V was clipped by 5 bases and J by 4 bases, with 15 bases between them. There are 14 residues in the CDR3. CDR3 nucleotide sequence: TGTGCCAGCAGCCCTTCCAGCGGAAATTACGAGCAGTACTTC. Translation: CASSPSSGNYEQYF. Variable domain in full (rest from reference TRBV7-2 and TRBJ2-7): GAGVSQSPSNKVTEKGKDVELRCDPISGHTALYWYRQSLGQGLEFLIYFQGNSAPDKSGLPSDRFSAERTGGSVSTLTIQRTQQEDSAVYLCASSPSSGNYEQYFGPGTRLTVT.

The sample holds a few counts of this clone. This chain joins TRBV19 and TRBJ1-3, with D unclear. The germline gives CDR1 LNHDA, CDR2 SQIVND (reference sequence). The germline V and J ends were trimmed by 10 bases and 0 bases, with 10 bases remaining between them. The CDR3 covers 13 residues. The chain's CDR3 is CAISAVSGNTIYF. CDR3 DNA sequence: TGTGCCATCAGCGCCGTCTCTGGAAACACCATATATTTT.

DNA of the CDR3: TGCGCCAGCAGCCAAGGGGTTCCGGGACTAGCGGGGTCGGAGACCCAGTACTTC. This gives the protein CASSQGVPGLAGSETQYF. The chain is built from TRBV4-3 and TRBJ2-5, with 13 bases matching TRBD2. Looked up from germline, CDR1 is LGHNA and CDR2 is YSLEER. V lost 1 base, J lost 5 bases, and 10 bases stayed unmatched. The CDR3 totals 18 residues.

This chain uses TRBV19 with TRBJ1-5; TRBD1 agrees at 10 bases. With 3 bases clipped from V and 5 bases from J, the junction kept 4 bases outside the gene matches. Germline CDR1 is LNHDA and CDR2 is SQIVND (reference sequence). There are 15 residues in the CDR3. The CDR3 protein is CASSIGQGEHQPQHF. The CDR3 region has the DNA TGTGCCAGTAGTATCGGACAGGGGGAGCATCAGCCCCAGCATTTT.

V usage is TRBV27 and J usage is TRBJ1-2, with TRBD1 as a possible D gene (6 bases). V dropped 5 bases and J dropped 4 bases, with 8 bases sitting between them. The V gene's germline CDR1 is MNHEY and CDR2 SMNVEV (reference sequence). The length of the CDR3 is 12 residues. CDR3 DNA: TGTGCCAGCAGTGCGACAGGCTATGGCTACACCTTC. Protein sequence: CASSATGYGYTF.

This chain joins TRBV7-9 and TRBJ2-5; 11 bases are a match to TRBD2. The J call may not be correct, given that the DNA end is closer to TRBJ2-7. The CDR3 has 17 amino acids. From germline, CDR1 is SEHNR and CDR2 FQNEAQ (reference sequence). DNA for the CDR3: TGTGCCAGCAGCTTAGGCCGTAGGACAGGGACTAGCGGCGAGCAGTACTTC. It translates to CASSLGRRTGTSGEQYF.

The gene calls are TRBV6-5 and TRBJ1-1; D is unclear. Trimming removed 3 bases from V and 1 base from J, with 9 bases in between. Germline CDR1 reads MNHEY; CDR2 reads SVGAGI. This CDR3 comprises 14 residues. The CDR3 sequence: CASSYSPANTEAFF. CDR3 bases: TGTGCCAGCAGTTATAGTCCCGCGAACACTGAAGCTTTCTTT.

CDR3 in DNA: TGTGCCATCAGTGGCACAGGGCAGAAAGCTTTCTTT. Translated: CAISGTGQKAFF. The chain employs TRBV10-3 and TRBJ1-1, with TRBD1 as a possible D gene (6 bases). Germline V gene lookup returns CDR1 ENHRY and CDR2 SYGVKD. V was shortened by 4 bases and J by 9 bases, with 12 bases between the two germline ends. The CDR3 contains 12 residues.

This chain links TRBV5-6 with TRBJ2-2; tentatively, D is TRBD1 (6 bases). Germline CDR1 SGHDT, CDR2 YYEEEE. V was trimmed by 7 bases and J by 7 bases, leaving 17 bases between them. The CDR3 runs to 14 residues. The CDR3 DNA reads TGTGCCAGCGGCTACGCTGGGGGCAACGGGGAGCTGTTTTTT. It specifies CASGYAGGNGELFF.

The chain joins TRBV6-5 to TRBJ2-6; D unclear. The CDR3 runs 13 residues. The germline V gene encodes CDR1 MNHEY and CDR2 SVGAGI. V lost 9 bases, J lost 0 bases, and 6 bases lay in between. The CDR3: CASQASGANVLTF. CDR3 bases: TGTGCCAGTCAGGCCTCTGGGGCCAACGTCCTGACTTTC.

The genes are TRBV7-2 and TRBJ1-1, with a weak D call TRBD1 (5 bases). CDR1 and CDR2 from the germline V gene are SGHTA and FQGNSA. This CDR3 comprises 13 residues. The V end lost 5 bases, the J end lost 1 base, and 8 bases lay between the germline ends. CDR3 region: CASSVDRNTEAFF. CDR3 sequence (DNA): TGTGCCAGCAGCGTCGACAGGAACACTGAAGCTTTCTTT. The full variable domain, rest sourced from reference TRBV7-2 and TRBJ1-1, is GAGVSQSPSNKVTEKGKDVELRCDPISGHTALYWYRQSLGQGLEFLIYFQGNSAPDKSGLPSDRFSAERTGGSVSTLTIQRTQQEDSAVYLCASSVDRNTEAFFGQGTRLTVV.

The DNA of the CDR3 is TGTGCCAGCAGTCCTGAACGGGGCACTGAAGCTTTCTTT. Protein sequence: CASSPERGTEAFF. V usage is TRBV6-6 and J usage is TRBJ1-1; D is unresolved. Germline CDR1 MNHNY, CDR2 SVGAGI (reference sequence). The CDR3 covers 13 residues. Trimming left V 5 bases short and J 4 bases short, with 11 bases between.

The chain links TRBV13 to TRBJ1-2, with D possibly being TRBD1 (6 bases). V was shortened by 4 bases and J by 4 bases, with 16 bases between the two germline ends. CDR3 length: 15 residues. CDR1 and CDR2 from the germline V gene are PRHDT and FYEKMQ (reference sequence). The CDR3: CASSSQGARGYGYTF. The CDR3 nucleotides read TGTGCCAGCAGCTCACAGGGAGCCAGGGGCTATGGCTACACCTTC.

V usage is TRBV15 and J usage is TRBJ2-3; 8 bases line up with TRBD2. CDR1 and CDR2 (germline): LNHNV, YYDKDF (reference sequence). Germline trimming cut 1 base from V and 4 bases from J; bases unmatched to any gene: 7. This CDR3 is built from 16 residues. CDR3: CATSRGNGRAADTQYF. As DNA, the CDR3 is TGTGCCACCAGCAGAGGGAACGGGAGGGCCGCAGATACGCAGTATTTT.

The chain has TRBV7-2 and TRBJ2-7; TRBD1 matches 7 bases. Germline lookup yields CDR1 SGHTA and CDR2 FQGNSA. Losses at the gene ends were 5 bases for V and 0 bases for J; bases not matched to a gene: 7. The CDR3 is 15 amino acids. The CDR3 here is CASSAKQGISYEQYF. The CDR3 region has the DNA TGTGCCAGCAGCGCAAAACAGGGGATCTCCTACGAGCAGTACTTC.

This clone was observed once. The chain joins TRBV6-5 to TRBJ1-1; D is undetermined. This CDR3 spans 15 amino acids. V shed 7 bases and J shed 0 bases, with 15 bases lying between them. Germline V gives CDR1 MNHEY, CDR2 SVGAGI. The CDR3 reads CASNLMGRLNTEAFF. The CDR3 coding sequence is TGTGCCAGCAACCTAATGGGGAGGCTGAACACTGAAGCTTTCTTT.

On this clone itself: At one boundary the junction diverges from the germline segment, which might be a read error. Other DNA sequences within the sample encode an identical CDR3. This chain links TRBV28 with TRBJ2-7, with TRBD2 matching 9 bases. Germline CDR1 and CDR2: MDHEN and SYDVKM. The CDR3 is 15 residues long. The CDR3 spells CASSPSGAGSYEQYF. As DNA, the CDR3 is TGTGCCAGCAGCCCTAGCGGGGCGGGCTCCTACGAACAGTACTTC.

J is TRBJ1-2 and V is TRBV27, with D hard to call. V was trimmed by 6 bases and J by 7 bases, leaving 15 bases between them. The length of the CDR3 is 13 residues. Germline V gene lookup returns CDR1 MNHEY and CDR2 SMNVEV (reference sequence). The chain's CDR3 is CASSLAPFSGYTF. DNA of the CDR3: TGTGCCAGCAGCCTTGCTCCATTCAGTGGCTACACCTTC.